Listed below are T cell receptor beta chains from one sample, sequenced in a study of blood T cell repertoires in COVID-19. The method was immunoSEQ multiplex PCR; TCRdb's version includes in-frame clones alone and lacks a portion of them. The sample contains 50,000 to 75,000 clones, more than 70% of which appear only once. Input material: peripheral blood. These TCRs come from a man aged 55 to 70 with acute or convalescent COVID-19. The conserved cysteine and the conserved F or W are not part of the CDR3 here. The size of a clone is reported for some rows only, either as once, few or many, or as a class for expanded clones.

size: few; V: TRBV25-1; J: TRBJ1-6; CDR3: ASSEFPGGLDSPLH
size: -; V: TRBV19; J: TRBJ1-5; CDR3: ASSISQRDQPQH
size: -; V: TRBV6-5; J: TRBJ1-5; CDR3: ASSPGQNSNQPQH
size: -; V: TRBV4-2; J: TRBJ2-1; CDR3: ASRNGQGSYNEQF
size: -; V: TRBV5-5; J: TRBJ2-1; CDR3: ASSLGLAGGPNYNEQF
size: -; V: TRBV30; J: TRBJ2-6; CDR3: AWSPRTDRDPSGANVLT
size: -; V: TRBV27; J: TRBJ2-7; CDR3: ASSLSIRGETYEQY
size: few; V: TRBV19; J: TRBJ2-7; CDR3: ASGTGGLDEQY
size: few; V: TRBV7-9; J: TRBJ2-5; CDR3: ASSLGLRETQY
size: -; V: TRBV19; J: TRBJ1-5; CDR3: ASSPRDSNQPQH
size: -; V: TRBV4-3; J: TRBJ1-4; CDR3: ASSQGEGRYEKLF
size: once; V: TRBV24-1; J: TRBJ1-3; CDR3: ATSDSGTQGNTIY
size: -; V: TRBV9; J: TRBJ1-1; CDR3: ASSGAPPGRLKNTEAF
size: -; V: TRBV27; J: TRBJ2-1; CDR3: ASSNGNEQF
size: -; V: TRBV5-1; J: TRBJ1-1; CDR3: ASSRGGTVTEAF
size: -; V: TRBV4-3; J: TRBJ1-5; CDR3: ASSQDSSLNQPQH
size: -; V: TRBV18; J: TRBJ1-3; CDR3: ASSRRDRVSGNTIY
size: -; V: TRBV27; J: TRBJ1-5; CDR3: ASSPTTSNQPQH
size: -; V: TRBV4-1; J: TRBJ2-3; CDR3: ASKGLSGAQY
size: -; V: TRBV30; J: TRBJ1-2; CDR3: AWSTTAGMLGYT
size: -; V: TRBV9; J: TRBJ2-1; CDR3: ASSVSERGLLSEQF
size: -; V: TRBV5-4; J: TRBJ2-6; CDR3: ASSLTISGANVLT
size: -; V: TRBV4-3; J: TRBJ2-2; CDR3: ASSQDMGELF
size: -; V: TRBV7-7; J: TRBJ2-7; CDR3: ASSLGGGAYEQY
size: -; V: TRBV5-1; J: TRBJ2-7; CDR3: ASSRGTGRGGHEQY
size: -; V: TRBV27; J: TRBJ1-6; CDR3: ASTPRGLLGSPLH
size: few; V: TRBV19; J: TRBJ1-2; CDR3: ASSRDSEYGYT
size: -; V: TRBV5-4; J: TRBJ2-3; CDR3: ASSPDPGTQY
size: -; V: TRBV6-5; J: TRBJ1-2; CDR3: ASSHRGTNYGYT
size: -; V: TRBV6-5; J: TRBJ1-2; CDR3: ASNFLTNYGYT
size: -; V: TRBV9; J: TRBJ2-5; CDR3: ASSQNRGLPETQY
size: -; V: TRBV6-2/TRBV6-3; J: TRBJ1-6; CDR3: ASSYDRVVNSPLH
size: -; V: TRBV30; J: TRBJ2-3; CDR3: AWSRGGASSTDTQY
size: -; V: TRBV27; J: TRBJ2-7; CDR3: ASSLRQSSYEQY
size: -; V: TRBV3-1/TRBV3-2; J: TRBJ1-6; CDR3: ASSQDPREGSYNSPLH
size: -; V: TRBV5-5; J: TRBJ2-1; CDR3: ASSLMTRVFDEQF
size: -; V: TRBV3-1/TRBV3-2; J: TRBJ1-1; CDR3: ASSLGSSGEAF
size: once; V: TRBV13; J: TRBJ2-5; CDR3: ASSDRDQETQY